Listed below are T cell receptor beta chains from one sample, sequenced in a study of TIL therapy for anti-PD-1-resistant metastatic lung cancer. Only in-frame clones appear in the TCRdb table, and some are missing; sequencing was by immunoSEQ multiplex PCR. The sample carries tens of thousands of clones, around 79% recorded once. The sample here was blood, taken at baseline. The source is a person aged 25 to 80 with non-small cell lung cancer. CDR3s include the opening cysteine and the closing phenylalanine or tryptophan. The D gene is left open where the match is weak. Expanded clones are given a class, and other clones once, few, many or no size at all.

d_gene: .
j_gene: TRBJ1-6
v_gene: TRBV2
abundance: .
CDR3aa: CASSEARQGRISYNSPLHF
CDR3nt: TGTGCCAGCAGTGAAGCGAGGCAGGGGCGTATCTCCTATAATTCACCCCTCCACTTT

d_gene: TRBD1
j_gene: TRBJ2-1
v_gene: TRBV16
abundance: .
CDR3aa: CASSQSRDRGNEQFF
CDR3nt: TGTGCCAGCAGCCAATCCCGGGACAGGGGGAATGAGCAGTTCTTC

d_gene: .
j_gene: TRBJ1-3
v_gene: TRBV4-3
abundance: .
CDR3aa: CASSPGTGSGNTIYF
CDR3nt: TGCGCCAGCAGCCCTGGGACGGGCTCTGGAAACACCATATATTTT

d_gene: .
j_gene: TRBJ2-2
v_gene: TRBV29-1
abundance: once
CDR3aa: CSVVEGGIGELFF
CDR3nt: TGCAGCGTTGTTGAGGGAGGAATCGGGGAGCTGTTTTTT

d_gene: .
j_gene: TRBJ1-5
v_gene: TRBV23-1
abundance: .
CDR3aa: CASSHHTKYLGNQPQHF
CDR3nt: TGCGCCAGCAGTCACCACACGAAGTACCTGGGGAATCAGCCCCAGCATTTT

d_gene: .
j_gene: TRBJ2-1
v_gene: TRBV7-2
abundance: .
CDR3aa: CASSIGGPEQFF
CDR3nt: TGTGCCAGCAGCATAGGTGGCCCTGAGCAGTTCTTC

d_gene: TRBD1
j_gene: TRBJ1-2
v_gene: TRBV11-3
abundance: .
CDR3aa: CASSTRDRVREDYGYTF
CDR3nt: TGTGCCAGCAGCACCCGGGACAGGGTGAGGGAGGACTATGGCTACACCTTC

d_gene: .
j_gene: TRBJ2-7
v_gene: TRBV10-2
abundance: .
CDR3aa: CASGPSKGSYEQYF
CDR3nt: TGCGCCAGCGGCCCCTCCAAGGGCTCCTACGAGCAGTACTTC

d_gene: .
j_gene: TRBJ1-3
v_gene: TRBV4-1
abundance: few
CDR3aa: CASSPGGAVGNTIYF
CDR3nt: TGCGCCAGCAGCCCGGGGGGGGCTGTCGGAAACACCATATATTTT

d_gene: .
j_gene: TRBJ2-2
v_gene: TRBV19
abundance: .
CDR3aa: CASRLLLRELFF
CDR3nt: TGTGCCAGTAGGCTGCTCCTTCGGGAGCTGTTTTTT

d_gene: .
j_gene: TRBJ2-1
v_gene: TRBV9
abundance: medium-sized
CDR3aa: CASSVDGAGNEQFF
CDR3nt: TGTGCCAGCAGCGTAGACGGTGCGGGGAACGAGCAGTTCTTC

d_gene: .
j_gene: TRBJ2-3
v_gene: TRBV7-9
abundance: .
CDR3aa: CASSLSGVGTDTQYF
CDR3nt: TGTGCCAGCAGCCTGTCAGGGGTTGGCACAGATACGCAGTATTTT

d_gene: .
j_gene: TRBJ2-7
v_gene: TRBV7-2
abundance: .
CDR3aa: CASTAHRVGEQYF
CDR3nt: TGTGCCAGCACCGCCCACAGGGTGGGGGAGCAGTACTTC

d_gene: .
j_gene: TRBJ1-2
v_gene: TRBV27
abundance: .
CDR3aa: CASGHPRGYTF
CDR3nt: TGTGCCAGCGGACATCCTAGGGGCTACACCTTC

d_gene: .
j_gene: TRBJ1-1
v_gene: TRBV28
abundance: .
CDR3aa: CASSIPPRGTEAFF
CDR3nt: TGTGCCAGCAGTATCCCCCCGCGGGGTACTGAAGCTTTCTTT

d_gene: TRBD1
j_gene: TRBJ1-2
v_gene: TRBV5-1
abundance: .
CDR3aa: CASSLQGVGYGYTF
CDR3nt: TGCGCCAGCAGCCTACAGGGGGTGGGGTATGGCTACACCTTC

d_gene: TRBD2
j_gene: TRBJ2-2
v_gene: TRBV4-3
abundance: .
CDR3aa: CASSQEYRLAGGKNTGELFF
CDR3nt: TGCGCCAGCAGCCAAGAGTACCGACTAGCGGGAGGAAAGAACACCGGGGAGCTGTTTTTT

d_gene: .
j_gene: TRBJ2-1
v_gene: TRBV19
abundance: .
CDR3aa: CASSIGGNYNEQFF
CDR3nt: TGTGCCAGTAGTATAGGTGGCAATTACAATGAGCAGTTCTTC

d_gene: TRBD2
j_gene: TRBJ2-3
v_gene: TRBV9
abundance: once
CDR3aa: CASSDRTSGVGTDTQYF
CDR3nt: TGTGCCAGCAGCGACCGGACTAGCGGAGTGGGCACAGATACGCAGTATTTT

d_gene: .
j_gene: TRBJ2-2
v_gene: TRBV11-3
abundance: .
CDR3aa: CASSVTRAGELFF
CDR3nt: TGTGCCAGCAGCGTGACTAGGGCCGGGGAGCTGTTTTTT

d_gene: TRBD2
j_gene: TRBJ2-1
v_gene: TRBV29-1
abundance: .
CDR3aa: CSVVLAGGPGINEQFF
CDR3nt: TGCAGCGTTGTCCTAGCGGGGGGGCCCGGCATCAATGAGCAGTTCTTC

d_gene: .
j_gene: TRBJ1-5
v_gene: TRBV19
abundance: .
CDR3aa: CASSISQGRQPQHF
CDR3nt: TGTGCCAGTAGTATATCACAGGGACGCCAGCCCCAGCATTTT

d_gene: .
j_gene: TRBJ2-7
v_gene: TRBV5-1
abundance: .
CDR3aa: CASSLALSSEQYF
CDR3nt: TGCGCCAGCAGCTTGGCCTTGTCAAGTGAGCAGTACTTC

d_gene: .
j_gene: TRBJ2-7
v_gene: TRBV5-6
abundance: once
CDR3aa: CASSLAVTYEQYF
CDR3nt: TGTGCCAGCAGCTTGGCCGTTACCTACGAGCAGTACTTC

d_gene: .
j_gene: TRBJ1-6
v_gene: TRBV19
abundance: few
CDR3aa: CASSKSLNSPLHF
CDR3nt: TGTGCCAGTAGTAAATCGCTTAATTCACCCCTCCACTTT

d_gene: .
j_gene: TRBJ2-7
v_gene: TRBV28
abundance: .
CDR3aa: CASSPPVGKQYF
CDR3nt: TGTGCCAGCAGTCCGCCCGTGGGGAAGCAGTACTTC

d_gene: .
j_gene: TRBJ1-1
v_gene: TRBV7-9
abundance: .
CDR3aa: CAGRTENTEAFF
CDR3nt: TGTGCCGGACGAACAGAGAACACTGAAGCTTTCTTT

d_gene: .
j_gene: TRBJ2-7
v_gene: TRBV4-3
abundance: .
CDR3aa: CASRARVEQYF
CDR3nt: TGCGCCAGCAGGGCGAGGGTTGAGCAGTACTTC

d_gene: .
j_gene: TRBJ1-1
v_gene: TRBV18
abundance: .
CDR3aa: CASSGGRQNTEAFF
CDR3nt: TGTGCCAGCTCAGGGGGGCGCCAGAACACTGAAGCTTTCTTT

d_gene: TRBD1
j_gene: TRBJ2-3
v_gene: TRBV7-9
abundance: .
CDR3aa: CASSKDRSTDTQYF
CDR3nt: TGTGCCAGCAGCAAGGACAGGAGCACAGATACGCAGTATTTT

d_gene: .
j_gene: TRBJ2-3
v_gene: TRBV27
abundance: .
CDR3aa: CASSLDRADTQYF
CDR3nt: TGTGCCAGCAGTTTAGATAGAGCAGATACGCAGTATTTT

d_gene: TRBD2
j_gene: TRBJ2-1
v_gene: TRBV2
abundance: once
CDR3aa: CASSEADSSGGVNEQFF
CDR3nt: TGTGCCAGCAGTGAAGCGGATTCTAGCGGGGGGGTTAATGAGCAGTTCTTC

d_gene: TRBD1
j_gene: TRBJ2-7
v_gene: TRBV27
abundance: .
CDR3aa: CASSLWTGLHYEQYF
CDR3nt: TGTGCCAGCAGTTTATGGACAGGGCTACACTACGAGCAGTACTTC

d_gene: .
j_gene: TRBJ2-1
v_gene: TRBV9
abundance: .
CDR3aa: CASSVAMTANNEQFF
CDR3nt: TGTGCCAGCAGCGTAGCCATGACAGCAAACAATGAGCAGTTCTTC

d_gene: .
j_gene: TRBJ2-7
v_gene: TRBV5-1
abundance: .
CDR3aa: CASSYGDTPYEQYF
CDR3nt: TGCGCCAGCAGCTATGGGGACACGCCCTACGAGCAGTACTTC

d_gene: TRBD2
j_gene: TRBJ2-3
v_gene: TRBV5-1
abundance: .
CDR3aa: CASKPAGAGTDTQYF
CDR3nt: TGCGCCAGCAAACCAGCGGGAGCCGGCACAGATACGCAGTATTTT

d_gene: .
j_gene: TRBJ2-3
v_gene: TRBV9
abundance: few
CDR3aa: CASSVAPGGGAGTDTQYF
CDR3nt: TGTGCCAGCAGCGTAGCCCCCGGCGGGGGCGCAGGTACAGATACGCAGTATTTT

d_gene: TRBD1
j_gene: TRBJ2-7
v_gene: TRBV6-1
abundance: .
CDR3aa: CASYDRVGYEQYF
CDR3nt: TGTGCCAGCTATGACAGGGTTGGCTACGAGCAGTACTTC

d_gene: .
j_gene: TRBJ2-3
v_gene: TRBV5-1
abundance: .
CDR3aa: CASIRPREEYF
CDR3nt: TGCGCCAGCATTAGGCCGCGCGAAGAGTATTTT

d_gene: .
j_gene: TRBJ1-5
v_gene: TRBV21-1
abundance: .
CDR3aa: CASSKAGQLSQPQHF
CDR3nt: TGTGCCAGCAGCAAAGCCGGGCAGCTATCACAGCCCCAGCATTTT

d_gene: .
j_gene: TRBJ1-2
v_gene: TRBV4-2
abundance: .
CDR3aa: CASSQDGRRRSYGYTF
CDR3nt: TGTGCCAGCAGCCAAGATGGTCGCCGACGGAGCTATGGCTACACCTTC

d_gene: .
j_gene: TRBJ2-7
v_gene: TRBV5-1
abundance: once
CDR3aa: CASSLALSYEQYF
CDR3nt: TGCGCCAGCAGCTTGGCCCTGTCCTACGAGCAGTACTTC

d_gene: .
j_gene: TRBJ2-1
v_gene: TRBV2
abundance: .
CDR3aa: CATQTGGSYNEQFF
CDR3nt: TGTGCCACCCAAACCGGGGGCTCCTACAATGAGCAGTTCTTC

d_gene: TRBD2
j_gene: TRBJ2-2
v_gene: TRBV5-6
abundance: .
CDR3aa: CASSPPGLAGGYTGELFF
CDR3nt: TGTGCCAGCAGCCCCCCGGGACTAGCGGGAGGGTACACCGGGGAGCTGTTTTTT

d_gene: .
j_gene: TRBJ1-5
v_gene: TRBV28
abundance: .
CDR3aa: CASSFPHQPQHF
CDR3nt: TGTGCCAGCAGTTTTCCCCATCAGCCCCAGCATTTT

d_gene: .
j_gene: TRBJ1-2
v_gene: TRBV30
abundance: .
CDR3aa: CAWSVNEGTGYTF
CDR3nt: TGTGCCTGGAGTGTAAATGAGGGGACGGGCTACACCTTC

d_gene: TRBD1
j_gene: TRBJ1-5
v_gene: TRBV15
abundance: .
CDR3aa: CATSRRTGGGNQPQHF
CDR3nt: TGTGCCACCAGCAGGAGGACAGGTGGGGGCAATCAGCCCCAGCATTTT

d_gene: TRBD1
j_gene: TRBJ2-4
v_gene: TRBV7-2
abundance: .
CDR3aa: CASSRGLAKNIQYF
CDR3nt: TGTGCCAGCTCCAGGGGGCTAGCCAAAAACATTCAGTACTTC

d_gene: .
j_gene: TRBJ2-7
v_gene: TRBV6-1
abundance: .
CDR3aa: CASSAGGGSYEQYF
CDR3nt: TGTGCCAGCAGTGCAGGGGGGGGCTCCTACGAGCAGTACTTC

d_gene: .
j_gene: TRBJ1-3
v_gene: TRBV5-1
abundance: .
CDR3aa: CASSLGLLGSGNTIYF
CDR3nt: TGCGCCAGCAGCTTGGGACTGTTGGGCTCTGGAAACACCATATATTTT

d_gene: TRBD2
j_gene: TRBJ2-1
v_gene: TRBV5-1
abundance: .
CDR3aa: CASSVQPSLPPSRSGRNYNEQFF
CDR3nt: TGCGCCAGCAGCGTTCAACCGTCTTTGCCTCCTAGCCGCAGCGGGAGGAACTACAATGAGCAGTTCTTC

d_gene: .
j_gene: TRBJ2-5
v_gene: TRBV6-5
abundance: once
CDR3aa: CASSTLGGFQYF
CDR3nt: TGTGCCAGCAGTACGCTTGGGGGCTTTCAGTACTTC

d_gene: .
j_gene: TRBJ2-5
v_gene: TRBV5-1
abundance: once
CDR3aa: CASRSRVGETQYF
CDR3nt: TGCGCCAGCAGGTCCCGGGTCGGGGAGACCCAGTACTTC

d_gene: .
j_gene: TRBJ2-7
v_gene: TRBV6-5
abundance: once
CDR3aa: CASSLQETYEQYF
CDR3nt: TGTGCCAGCAGTTTGCAGGAAACCTACGAGCAGTACTTC

d_gene: TRBD2
j_gene: TRBJ2-1
v_gene: TRBV25-1
abundance: .
CDR3aa: CASSGGGTYNEQFF
CDR3nt: TGTGCCAGCAGTGGCGGGGGGACCTACAATGAGCAGTTCTTC